The 19 T cell receptor beta chains presented below share a single source sample, sequenced in a study of blood T cell repertoires in COVID-19. Repertoires were generated with immunoSEQ multiplex PCR, while TCRdb's copy carries only in-frame clones and drops some. The table has about 140,000 clones, over 60% seen once. The sample consisted of peripheral blood. The receptors were gathered from a man aged 45-60 years with acute or convalescent COVID-19.

The chain employs TRBV5-4 and TRBJ1-2; D is possibly TRBD1 (6 bases). There are 13 residues in the CDR3. Looked up from germline, CDR1 is SGHNT and CDR2 is YYREEE (reference sequence). The V end was cut by 3 bases, the J end by 4 bases, with 10 bases between. CDR3 sequence: CASSSGQLYGYTF. DNA of the CDR3: TGTGCCAGCAGCTCAGGACAGCTCTATGGCTACACCTTC.

The chain links TRBV4-2 to TRBJ1-2; 10 bases align to TRBD1. CDR1 LGHNA and CDR2 YNFKEQ come from the germline V gene. Trimming cost V 6 bases and J 4 bases; bases outside gene matches: 8. The CDR3 runs to 15 residues. DNA of the CDR3: TGTGCCAGCAGACAGACAGGGGGCGAGGGCTATGGCTACACCTTC. Its protein is CASRQTGGEGYGYTF.

This chain uses TRBV11-2 with TRBJ2-1; TRBD1 agrees at 8 bases. This CDR3 contains 15 residues. Trimming removed 1 base from V and 1 base from J; junction bases left unmatched: 0. Germline loops: CDR1 SGHAT, CDR2 FQNNGV. CDR3 bases: TGTGCCAGCAGCTTAGGGACAGGGTCCTACAATGAGCAGTTCTTC. Protein sequence: CASSLGTGSYNEQFF.

V usage is TRBV6-5 and J usage is TRBJ1-5, with D perhaps TRBD1 (6 bases). V was trimmed by 4 bases and J by 5 bases, leaving 12 bases between them. The CDR3 sequence is 14 residues long. Germline V CDR1 and CDR2: MNHEY, SVGAGI. CDR3 in DNA: TGTGCCAGCAGTTCCACAGGGAACCATCAGCCCCAGCATTTT. It codes for CASSSTGNHQPQHF.

This chain uses TRBV25-1 with TRBJ2-5; possible D gene TRBD1, 7 bases. The CDR3 is 14 residues long. From germline, CDR1 is MGHDK and CDR2 SYGVNS. V dropped 3 bases and J dropped 5 bases, with 13 bases sitting between them. CDR3 region: CASSERDSRETQYF. DNA of the CDR3: TGTGCCAGCAGTGAGCGGGACAGCCGGGAGACCCAGTACTTC.

CDR3 residues: CASSVKARSGNTIYF. CDR3 nucleotide sequence: TGTGCCAGCAGTGTGAAAGCGCGCTCTGGAAACACCATATATTTT. The chain carries TRBV2 and TRBJ1-3; D remains ambiguous. V was cut by 4 bases and J by 0 bases, with 10 bases left in between. This CDR3 has 15 amino acids. Germline lookup yields CDR1 SNHLY and CDR2 FYNNEI.

This chain links TRBV29-1 with TRBJ1-1, with TRBD1 identical over 7 bases. V trimming: 6 bases; J trimming: 2 bases; junction bases outside the gene matches: 9. The CDR3 contains 14 residues. Germline V gene data show CDR1 as SQVTM and CDR2 as ANQGSEA. The CDR3 sequence is CSVVLDRRNTEAFF. The CDR3 DNA reads as TGCAGCGTGGTTCTGGACAGGAGAAACACTGAAGCTTTCTTT.

V is TRBV15 and J is TRBJ2-7; TRBD1 is a possible D gene (5 bases). The germline gives CDR1 LNHNV, CDR2 YYDKDF (reference sequence). The CDR3 totals 14 residues. Deletions cut 0 bases from V and 2 bases from J, with 8 bases between. Here the CDR3 DNA reads TGTGCCACCAGCAGAGATCAAGGGGCCTACGAGCAGTACGTC. Its protein is CATSRDQGAYEQYV.

The J gene is TRBJ1-1, the V gene TRBV15, with D perhaps TRBD1 (6 bases). The germline gives CDR1 LNHNV, CDR2 YYDKDF (reference sequence). V lost 11 bases, J lost 3 bases, and 13 bases lay in between. This CDR3 region has 12 residues. DNA for the CDR3: TGTGCCTCAAGGGGGATAGACACTGAAGCTTTCTTT. Amino acid sequence: CASRGIDTEAFF.

This clone was counted between two and nine times. The chain is built from TRBV30 and TRBJ1-4, with 8 bases that match TRBD1. V lost 5 bases, J lost 5 bases, and 4 bases stayed unmatched. The CDR3 totals 13 residues. CDR1 and CDR2 from the germline V gene are GTSNPN and SVGIG (reference sequence). The CDR3 region is CAWDRGSNEKLFF. CDR3 in DNA: TGTGCCTGGGACAGGGGCAGCAATGAAAAACTGTTTTTT. Full variable domain (remainder filled in from reference TRBV30 and TRBJ1-4): SQTIHQWPATLVQPVGSPLSLECTVEGTSNPNLYWYRQAAGRGLQLLFYSVGIGQISSEVPQNLSASRPQDRQFILSSKKLLLSDSGFYLCAWDRGSNEKLFFGSGTQLSVL.

This clone was seen a handful of times. The rearrangement uses TRBV6-1 and TRBJ2-3, with TRBD2 matching 9 bases. The trim removed 2 bases at V and 6 bases at J, leaving 9 bases unmatched. Germline V gives CDR1 MNHNS, CDR2 SASEGT. The CDR3 contains 16 residues. The CDR3 reads CASSEQGSGGRDTQYF. The CDR3 DNA is TGTGCCAGCAGTGAACAGGGTAGCGGGGGAAGGGATACGCAGTATTTT.

The rearrangement joins TRBV10-3 to TRBJ1-1; D may be TRBD1 (6 bases). CDR1 is ENHRY, CDR2 SYGVKD, per germline. Trimming shortened V by 6 bases and J by 0 bases, and 11 bases separated the two germline ends. This CDR3 has 14 amino acids. The DNA for the CDR3 is TGTGCCATCAGAAGGGGGAGTTTGAACACTGAAGCTTTCTTT. Protein sequence: CAIRRGSLNTEAFF.

The V and J genes are TRBV5-4 and TRBJ1-3; no clear D. Germline assignment: CDR1 SGHNT and CDR2 YYREEE (reference sequence). V shed 4 bases and J shed 4 bases, with 9 bases lying between them. The CDR3 covers 13 residues. As DNA, the CDR3 is TGTGCCAGCAGCCCGGCCGGGGGAAACACCATATATTTT. Translated, it gives CASSPAGGNTIYF.

This chain links TRBV10-3 with TRBJ1-1; weak D call: TRBD1 (6 bases). The germline V gene encodes CDR1 ENHRY and CDR2 SYGVKD. V lost 4 bases and J 0 bases, leaving 12 bases between the germline ends. The CDR3 runs 15 residues. The CDR3 region has the DNA TGTGCCATCAGTGGACAGGCATCTATGAACACTGAAGCTTTCTTT. It is translated as CAISGQASMNTEAFF.

The V gene is TRBV5-4, the J gene TRBJ2-3; D is perhaps TRBD2 (5 bases). CDR1 and CDR2 (germline): SGHNT, YYREEE (reference sequence). The V end lost 0 bases, the J end lost 2 bases, and 7 bases lay between the germline ends. The CDR3 has 14 amino acids. The CDR3 spells CASSLAGVTDTQYF. The CDR3, as DNA: TGTGCCAGCAGCTTGGCCGGGGTCACAGATACGCAGTATTTT. The variable domain in full, completed from reference TRBV5-4 and TRBJ2-3, reads ETGVTQSPTHLIKTRGQQVTLRCSSQSGHNTVSWYQQALGQGPQFIFQYYREEENGRGNFPPRFSGLQFPNYSSELNVNALELDDSALYLCASSLAGVTDTQYFGPGTRLTVL.

The chain joins TRBV4-1 to TRBJ2-7, with 7 nucleotides matching TRBD1. The CDR3 sequence is 14 residues long. The trim removed 1 base at V and 6 bases at J, leaving 6 bases unmatched. Germline values: CDR1 MGHRA, CDR2 YSYEKL. The CDR3 loop reads CASSQATGPGEQYF. Written as DNA, the CDR3 is TGCGCCAGCAGCCAAGCGACAGGGCCGGGCGAGCAGTACTTC.

This chain connects TRBV6-4 to TRBJ2-7; 7 bases match TRBD1. The CDR3 length is 13 residues. The J segment lost 4 bases and the V segment lost 4 bases, leaving 4 bases of the junction unmatched. The germline gives CDR1 MRHNA, CDR2 SNTAGT. As DNA, the CDR3 is TGTGCCAGCAGTGGGGACAGCCTTTACGAGCAGTACGTC. Translation: CASSGDSLYEQYV.

The chain recombines TRBV27 with TRBJ2-5, with D tentatively TRBD1 (5 bases). Germline CDR1 MNHEY, CDR2 SMNVEV (reference sequence). CDR3 length: 15 amino acids. V shed 5 bases and J shed 4 bases, with 17 bases lying between them. The CDR3 sequence is CASSDLRVRGETQYF. CDR3 coding DNA: TGTGCCAGCAGTGATCTCAGGGTCCGTGGAGAGACCCAGTACTTC.

J is TRBJ1-1 and V is TRBV10-3; 7 bases fit TRBD1. Unmatched junction bases numbered 5, after V lost 3 bases and J lost 7 bases. The CDR3 is 13 amino acids. Germline values: CDR1 ENHRY, CDR2 SYGVKD. CDR3 bases: TGTGCCATCAGTGAACAGGGGAATGATGAAGCTTTCTTT. Amino acids: CAISEQGNDEAFF.